The 25 T cell receptor beta chains presented below share a single source sample, sequenced in a study of T-cell reconstitution after alpha-beta-depleted transplantation in children. TCRbeta library preparation incorporated unique molecular identifiers. TCRdb re-analysed the PCR reads in MiXCR, keeping a single row per CDR3 protein. The sample lists approximately 430,000 distinct CDR3 sequences; about a sixth were seen once. The sequencing used PBMCs, mostly from graft donor cells, collected 360 days after TCRalphabeta/CD19-depleted stem cell transplant. The receptors were sampled from a boy younger than two who had a stem cell transplant for Wiskott-Aldrich syndrome, so the T cells may come from the graft donor.

This clonotype was observed at least ten times. The rearrangement joins TRBV12-3 or TRBV12-4 to TRBJ2-3; no reliable D call. The length of the CDR3 is 12 residues. Trimming stripped 6 bases from V and 6 bases from J, with 10 bases between. The CDR3 sequence: CASSDEWDTQYF. The CDR3 DNA sequence: TGTGCCAGCAGCGATGAGTGGGATACGCAGTATTTT.

This clonotype showed up just a few times. The chain is built from TRBV5-1 and TRBJ2-5; D unresolved. This CDR3 has 12 amino acids. V dropped 0 bases and J dropped 7 bases, with 7 bases sitting between them. Germline V CDR1 and CDR2: SGHRS, YFSETQ. CDR3: CASSLEGRTQYF. Written as DNA, the CDR3 is TGCGCCAGCAGCTTGGAGGGTAGGACCCAGTACTTC.

This clonotype was seen repeatedly, ten times or more. The J gene is TRBJ2-7, the V gene TRBV6-1; 7 positions agree with TRBD1. This CDR3 is 15 amino acids long. CDR1 is MNHNS, CDR2 SASEGT, per germline. Trimming at V came to 6 bases and at J to 0 bases, leaving 8 bases not matched to a gene. CDR3 in DNA: TGTGCCAGCAGGAGCGGACAGGTGATCTCCTACGAGCAGTACTTC. Amino acid sequence: CASRSGQVISYEQYF.

This chain joins TRBV27 and TRBJ2-7, with 11 nucleotides matching TRBD1. V dropped 6 bases and J dropped 3; count of bases not matched to a gene: 4. CDR3 length: 14 amino acids. Germline-derived CDR1 and CDR2 are MNHEY and SMNVEV (reference sequence). The CDR3 DNA reads TGTGCCAGCAGCCGGACAGGGGGCGTCTACGAGCAGTACTTC. Translating gives CASSRTGGVYEQYF.

This chain uses TRBV20-1 with TRBJ2-7, with 10 bases aligning to TRBD2. V gave up 0 bases and J gave up 3 bases; unmatched junction bases: 11. The length of the CDR3 is 17 residues. The germline V gene encodes CDR1 DFQATT and CDR2 SNEGSKA (reference sequence). The CDR3 nucleotides are TGCAGTGCTAGAGATAAGGCTAGCGGGAGCCACCGCTACGAGCAGTACTTC. Its translation is CSARDKASGSHRYEQYF.

Only a few counts were recorded for this clonotype. The chain is built from TRBV5-1 and TRBJ2-7, with TRBD1 as a possible D gene (5 bases). Trimming took off 6 bases at V and 3 bases at J, with 10 bases between the two ends. Per germline, CDR1 SGHRS and CDR2 YFSETQ. This CDR3 has 12 residues. CDR3 protein: CASKSGNYEQYF. CDR3 coding DNA: TGCGCCAGCAAGTCAGGGAACTACGAGCAGTACTTC.

This clonotype has a handful of counts. V and J are TRBV7-8 and TRBJ2-7; 11 bases agree with TRBD2. Germline assignment: CDR1 SGHVS and CDR2 FQNEAQ. V dropped 3 bases and J dropped 4; count of bases not matched to a gene: 5. The length of the CDR3 is 15 residues. CDR3 residues: CASSFAGTSGYEQYF. CDR3 coding DNA: TGTGCCAGCAGCTTCGCCGGGACTAGCGGATACGAGCAGTACTTC.

This clonotype was observed a handful of times. The genes are TRBV10-2 and TRBJ2-7; 10 bases are shared with TRBD1. The CDR3 has 15 amino acids. Germline values: CDR1 WSHSY, CDR2 SAAADI. Trimming at V came to 2 bases and at J to 5 bases, leaving 6 bases not matched to a gene. The CDR3 region has the DNA TGCGCCAGCAGTGAGGGGGACAGGGGATGGAACGAGCAGTACTTC. It specifies CASSEGDRGWNEQYF.

This chain's CDR3 is CASSQVGAFHEQYF. The CDR3 nucleotides are TGTGCCAGCAGCCAAGTCGGGGCGTTCCACGAGCAGTACTTC. The gene calls are TRBV3-1 and TRBJ2-7; D tentatively fits TRBD1 or TRBD2 (5 bases each). Looked up from germline, CDR1 is LGHDT and CDR2 is YNNKEL (reference sequence). Trimming removed 1 base from V and 5 bases from J, with 12 bases in between. CDR3 size: 14 residues.

This chain uses TRBV7-9 with TRBJ2-1, with 7 nucleotides matching TRBD2. The CDR3 covers 14 residues. CDR1 SEHNR and CDR2 FQNEAQ come from the germline V gene (reference sequence). V lost 8 bases, J lost 8 bases, and 12 bases stayed unmatched. CDR3 sequence: CASGTLGLKDEQFF. CDR3 DNA sequence: TGTGCCAGCGGAACCTTGGGACTAAAGGATGAGCAGTTCTTC.

The V gene is TRBV5-1, the J gene TRBJ2-1; 9 nucleotides match TRBD1. CDR1 and CDR2 from the germline V gene are SGHRS and YFSETQ. J lost 5 bases, V lost 8 bases, and 5 bases had no gene match. CDR3 size: 13 residues. CDR3 bases: TGCGCCAGTCAGACAGGGGGGAACAATGAGCAGTTCTTC. Translation gives CASQTGGNNEQFF.

The chain links TRBV6-1 to TRBJ2-5, with D possibly being TRBD1 (5 bases). The CDR3 consists of 16 residues. V shed 7 bases and J shed 3 bases, with 21 bases lying between them. Germline values: CDR1 MNHNS, CDR2 SASEGT. The CDR3 loop is CASTKGNFPMKETQYF. The CDR3 DNA reads as TGTGCCAGCACTAAGGGGAACTTCCCGATGAAAGAGACCCAGTACTTC.

Ten or more counts support this clonotype. The gene calls are TRBV27 and TRBJ2-7; D is undetermined. Germline V gene data show CDR1 as MNHEY and CDR2 as SMNVEV (reference sequence). The germline V and J ends were trimmed by 1 base and 0 bases, with 13 bases remaining between them. The CDR3 sequence is 16 residues long. DNA of the CDR3: TGTGCCAGCAGTTTATGGGTCGGGTCTCGCTCCTACGAGCAGTACTTC. The encoded protein is CASSLWVGSRSYEQYF.

This chain uses TRBV20-1 with TRBJ2-1, with 11 bases identical to TRBD2. V dropped 4 bases and J dropped 8; count of bases not matched to a gene: 4. From germline, CDR1 is DFQATT and CDR2 SNEGSKA (reference sequence). This CDR3 has 13 amino acids. The CDR3 DNA is TGCAGTGCTAATAGCGGGGGGGCTTATGAGCAGTTCTTC. This gives the protein CSANSGGAYEQFF.

This clonotype was detected a few times. This chain links TRBV24-1 with TRBJ2-2; 7 positions match TRBD1. Germline loops: CDR1 KGHDR, CDR2 SFDVKD. V lost 7 bases and J lost 4; bases outside the gene matches: 11. CDR3 size: 16 residues. DNA of the CDR3: TGTGCCACCAGCGCTAGGGACAGACCAACCACCGGGGAGCTGTTTTTT. Protein: CATSARDRPTTGELFF.

The genes are TRBV12-3 or TRBV12-4 and TRBJ1-2; possible D gene TRBD1, 6 bases. There are 13 residues in the CDR3. V lost 6 bases, J lost 5 bases, and 13 bases lay in between. In DNA form, the CDR3 reads TGTGCCAGCAGCCCGGACAGCTTATATGGCTACACCTTC. This codes for CASSPDSLYGYTF.

The V call is TRBV4-1, the J call TRBJ2-5, with 8 bases identical to TRBD2. This CDR3 has 18 residues. The J segment lost 5 bases and the V segment lost 2 bases, leaving 16 bases of the junction unmatched. Germline CDR1 and CDR2: MGHRA and YSYEKL. In DNA, the CDR3 is TGCGCCAGCAGCCAATGGGGACTAGGCCCCATCGAGGAGGAGACCCAGTACTTC. It translates to CASSQWGLGPIEEETQYF.

The V and J genes are TRBV10-3 and TRBJ2-5; no firm D call. This CDR3 contains 14 residues. The germline V gene encodes CDR1 ENHRY and CDR2 SYGVKD. With 4 bases removed from V and 4 bases from J, the gap between germline ends came to 13 bases. CDR3 sequence reads: CAISGRNLGETQYF. Here the CDR3 DNA reads TGTGCCATCAGTGGTAGGAACCTCGGAGAGACCCAGTACTTC.

Many counts were recorded for this clonotype. This chain connects TRBV12-3 or TRBV12-4 to TRBJ2-7; 11 bases map to TRBD2. The J segment lost 2 bases and the V segment lost 4 bases, leaving 10 bases of the junction unmatched. CDR3 length: 17 residues. CDR3 protein: CASSSLAGGTGTYEQYF. CDR3 nucleotide sequence: TGTGCCAGCAGTTCTTTAGCGGGAGGGACGGGAACCTACGAGCAGTACTTC.

The chain has TRBV7-2 and TRBJ2-7; no reliable D call. The CDR3 is 13 residues long. Germline CDR1 is SGHTA and CDR2 is FQGNSA. V was trimmed by 3 bases and J by 5 bases, leaving 11 bases between them. The CDR3 loop is CASSFIGIHEQYF. The CDR3 DNA reads TGTGCCAGCAGCTTCATAGGGATCCACGAGCAGTACTTC.

The chain is built from TRBV20-1 and TRBJ2-7, with a tentative D call TRBD1 (5 bases). Germline CDR1 and CDR2: DFQATT and SNEGSKA (reference sequence). The CDR3 totals 11 residues. Deletions cut 1 base from V and 7 bases from J, with 8 bases between. This chain's CDR3 is CSARGKGEQYF. CDR3 DNA: TGCAGTGCTAGAGGGAAGGGGGAGCAGTACTTC.

The chain carries TRBV10-1 and TRBJ2-7; D uncertain. The CDR3 loop spans 18 amino acids. Trimming removed 3 bases from V and 0 bases from J, with 21 bases in between. Germline CDR1 and CDR2: WNHNN and SYGVQD (reference sequence). The chain's CDR3 is CASSEVPLTYPSSYEQYF. DNA for the CDR3: TGCGCCAGCAGTGAAGTCCCCCTGACTTACCCGAGCTCCTACGAGCAGTACTTC.

The chain employs TRBV4-3 and TRBJ2-1, with D perhaps TRBD1 or TRBD2 (5 bases each). CDR3 size: 17 residues. Germline V gives CDR1 LGHNA, CDR2 YSLEER. The V end lost 0 bases, the J end lost 4 bases, and 16 bases lay between the germline ends. As DNA, the CDR3 is TGCGCCAGCAGCCAAGACCGGGACCAGCTAGGGTACAATGAGCAGTTCTTC. Translating gives CASSQDRDQLGYNEQFF.

In this sample, this clonotype turned up many times. This chain joins TRBV20-1 and TRBJ2-1, with 13 nucleotides matching TRBD2. This CDR3 has 16 residues. V gave up 6 bases and J gave up 9 bases; unmatched junction bases: 14. Germline lookup yields CDR1 DFQATT and CDR2 SNEGSKA (reference sequence). The CDR3 loop reads CSARGGTSGRAAEQFF. The CDR3 nucleotides read TGCAGTGCCCGGGGAGGAACTAGCGGGAGGGCGGCTGAGCAGTTCTTC.

In nucleotides, the CDR3 is TGTGCCAGCAGTTTATTCGGCAGAGGGGGTGAAAAACTGTTTTTT. Protein product: CASSLFGRGGEKLFF. This chain links TRBV28 with TRBJ1-4; D might be TRBD1 (6 bases). Trimming stripped 1 base from V and 7 bases from J, with 13 bases between. The CDR3 is made up of 15 amino acids. CDR1 MDHEN and CDR2 SYDVKM come from the germline V gene.